This TCR beta chain derives from a study of blood T cell repertoires in COVID-19. Study background: Samples came from the United States, Italy and Spain, spanning acute and convalescent COVID-19. From T cells, B-cell-depleted T cells, or PBMCs came the material, which was cDNA or gDNA.

Per the study methods: Reference gene primer amplification gave nucleated cell count estimates. Only in-frame clones appear in the TCRdb table, and some are missing; sequencing was by immunoSEQ multiplex PCR. Clonal size and the V and J genes are those of that table, whereas D and trimming came from the DNA. This sample carries about 260,000 clones, 83% of them seen once, and the ten largest clones take about 4.5%. This CDR3 region has 15 residues. V was pared by 4 bases and J by 0 bases, with 5 bases of the junction left unmatched. Germline CDR1 reads MDHEN; CDR2 reads SYDVKM. Sequenced: peripheral blood. This rearrangement joins TRBV28 to TRBJ1-1, with 7 bases matching TRBD1. The clonotype comes from a man between 60 and 75 years old who had recovered from COVID-19. Here the CDR3 reads CASSYRQGLNTEAFF. Written as DNA, the CDR3 is TGTGCCAGCAGTTATCGACAGGGATTGAACACTGAAGCTTTCTTT.